This is a list of T cell receptor beta chains from one sample in a study of cytomegalovirus exposure and HLA in healthy donors. Clones were sequenced by immunoSEQ multiplex PCR, and TCRdb holds only the in-frame ones, with some missing. Of 150,000 to 200,000 clones listed, more than 60% are singletons. The sample consisted of PBMCs. The receptor source for this set is a woman aged 45-60 years in good health and CMV-seropositive. CDR3s include the opening cysteine and the closing phenylalanine or tryptophan. D genes are given only for firm matches. Clone size, where shown, is once, few, many, or a class for clones that have expanded.

abundance: -
j_gene: TRBJ2-5
v_gene: TRBV30
d_gene: TRBD2
CDR3nt: TGTGCCTGGTGCCGGACTAGCGCACCCGGGGAGACCCAGTACTTC
CDR3aa: CAWCRTSAPGETQYF

abundance: -
j_gene: TRBJ1-2
v_gene: TRBV5-1
d_gene: TRBD1
CDR3nt: TGCGCCAGCAGCCTCGGACAGGGTTTCGGCTACACCTTC
CDR3aa: CASSLGQGFGYTF

abundance: few
j_gene: TRBJ2-5
v_gene: TRBV4-2
d_gene: TRBD2
CDR3nt: TGTGCCAGCAGCCCCGGGGGTAGCGGGAGGAGGGCGGGAGAGACCCAGTACTTC
CDR3aa: CASSPGGSGRRAGETQYF

abundance: -
j_gene: TRBJ2-2
v_gene: TRBV5-1
d_gene: -
CDR3nt: TGCGCCAGCAGCCTGACAGGCGGTTTCCCCGGGGAGCTGTTTTTT
CDR3aa: CASSLTGGFPGELFF

abundance: -
j_gene: TRBJ2-6
v_gene: TRBV11-3
d_gene: TRBD2
CDR3nt: TGTGCCAGCAGGGGGGGAGGGGTAGGGGCCAACGTCCTGACTTTC
CDR3aa: CASRGGGVGANVLTF

abundance: -
j_gene: TRBJ1-5
v_gene: TRBV6-1
d_gene: -
CDR3nt: TGTGCCAGCATTTCGAGCGGGACCCGCAATCAGCCCCAGCATTTT
CDR3aa: CASISSGTRNQPQHF

abundance: -
j_gene: TRBJ2-7
v_gene: TRBV28
d_gene: TRBD2
CDR3nt: TGTGCCAGCAGTTCTAGCGGGAGGGCCGGCGAGCAGTACTTC
CDR3aa: CASSSSGRAGEQYF

abundance: -
j_gene: TRBJ1-2
v_gene: TRBV5-5
d_gene: -
CDR3nt: TGTGCCAGCAGCTTGGTACTACGGCGGTATGGCTACACCTTC
CDR3aa: CASSLVLRRYGYTF

abundance: once
j_gene: TRBJ1-4
v_gene: TRBV28
d_gene: TRBD1
CDR3nt: TGTGCCAGCAGTTCCCCCGGGACAGCCCGACGGGAAAAACTGTTTTTT
CDR3aa: CASSSPGTARREKLFF

abundance: -
j_gene: TRBJ2-3
v_gene: TRBV6-6
d_gene: TRBD2
CDR3nt: TGTGCCAGCGGGGGACTAGCGGGGGCAGATACGCAGTATTTT
CDR3aa: CASGGLAGADTQYF

abundance: -
j_gene: TRBJ2-3
v_gene: TRBV6-5
d_gene: -
CDR3nt: TGTGCCAGCAGGGAGTGGCGGGGCAAAACAGATACGCAGTATTTT
CDR3aa: CASREWRGKTDTQYF

abundance: -
j_gene: TRBJ2-7
v_gene: TRBV11-3
d_gene: TRBD2
CDR3nt: TGTGCCAGCAGCCGCGGGGGGGGGACCTACGAGCAGTACTTC
CDR3aa: CASSRGGGTYEQYF

abundance: -
j_gene: TRBJ2-6
v_gene: TRBV28
d_gene: TRBD2
CDR3nt: TGTGCCAGCCACGGACCGGGGGGGGCCAACGGCCTGACTTTC
CDR3aa: CASHGPGGANGLTF

abundance: -
j_gene: TRBJ2-3
v_gene: TRBV15
d_gene: -
CDR3nt: TGTGCCACCAGCCCCGCGGGCAGAAGCACAGATACGCAGTATTTT
CDR3aa: CATSPAGRSTDTQYF

abundance: -
j_gene: TRBJ2-6
v_gene: TRBV7-3
d_gene: TRBD2
CDR3nt: TGTGCCAGCAGCTCGGGAGGGGCGTCTGGGGCCAACGGCCTGACTTTC
CDR3aa: CASSSGGASGANGLTF

abundance: -
j_gene: TRBJ1-2
v_gene: TRBV4-1
d_gene: -
CDR3nt: TGCGCCAGCAGCCAAACAGGGTTACCGACCTATGGCTACACCTTC
CDR3aa: CASSQTGLPTYGYTF

abundance: -
j_gene: TRBJ2-3
v_gene: TRBV7-2
d_gene: -
CDR3nt: TGTGCCAGCAGCTTTGTAGCAAGAGATACGCAGTATTTT
CDR3aa: CASSFVARDTQYF

abundance: -
j_gene: TRBJ2-1
v_gene: TRBV5-1
d_gene: -
CDR3nt: TGCGCCAGCAGCCTGGGACTGGGTGGGAGAAACAATGAGCAGTTCTTC
CDR3aa: CASSLGLGGRNNEQFF

abundance: -
j_gene: TRBJ2-5
v_gene: TRBV7-9
d_gene: -
CDR3nt: TGTGCCAGCAGCCGAGCGGGCTGGCGGGAGACCCAGTACTTC
CDR3aa: CASSRAGWRETQYF

abundance: -
j_gene: TRBJ2-1
v_gene: TRBV9
d_gene: -
CDR3nt: TGTGCCAGCAGCACCAGCGGTTCCTACAATGAGCAGTTCTTC
CDR3aa: CASSTSGSYNEQFF

abundance: -
j_gene: TRBJ2-7
v_gene: TRBV5-6
d_gene: TRBD2
CDR3nt: TGTGCCAGCAGCCGTAGCGGGAGAGGAAGCGAGCAGTACTTC
CDR3aa: CASSRSGRGSEQYF

abundance: -
j_gene: TRBJ2-1
v_gene: TRBV19
d_gene: TRBD2
CDR3nt: TGTGCCAGTAGTGCAGTACTAGCGGGAGGGGTTAATGAGCAGTTCTTC
CDR3aa: CASSAVLAGGVNEQFF

abundance: once
j_gene: TRBJ2-2
v_gene: TRBV27
d_gene: TRBD1
CDR3nt: TGTGCCAGCAGTTTGAGGGGGCCGAACACCGGGGAGCTGTTTTTT
CDR3aa: CASSLRGPNTGELFF

abundance: -
j_gene: TRBJ2-1
v_gene: TRBV9
d_gene: TRBD2
CDR3nt: TGTGCCAGCAGCTCCACCGGGACTAGCGGGGTCCCGGGGCAGTTCTTC
CDR3aa: CASSSTGTSGVPGQFF

abundance: -
j_gene: TRBJ1-5
v_gene: TRBV30
d_gene: TRBD1
CDR3nt: TGTGCCTGGAGCCCTGACAGGGATCAGCCCCAGCATTTT
CDR3aa: CAWSPDRDQPQHF

abundance: -
j_gene: TRBJ2-7
v_gene: TRBV5-4
d_gene: -
CDR3nt: TGTGCCAGCAGCTTGAACAGGGGGGGCTACGAGCAGTACTTC
CDR3aa: CASSLNRGGYEQYF

abundance: -
j_gene: TRBJ1-2
v_gene: TRBV5-1
d_gene: TRBD1
CDR3nt: TGCGCCAGCAGCTTGGGGACAGGGACTATTGGCTACACCTTC
CDR3aa: CASSLGTGTIGYTF

abundance: -
j_gene: TRBJ2-7
v_gene: TRBV6-5
d_gene: TRBD1
CDR3nt: TGTGCCAGCAGTGCTGGGACAGGTAGATACGAGCAGTACTTC
CDR3aa: CASSAGTGRYEQYF

abundance: -
j_gene: TRBJ1-2
v_gene: TRBV6-4
d_gene: TRBD1
CDR3nt: TGTGCCAGCATCGACAGGGCAGTCAACTATGGCTACACCTTC
CDR3aa: CASIDRAVNYGYTF

abundance: once
j_gene: TRBJ2-2
v_gene: TRBV7-2
d_gene: -
CDR3nt: TGTGCCAGCAGCCTAGGCGGGGGCGGCGGGGAGCTGTTTTTT
CDR3aa: CASSLGGGGGELFF

abundance: once
j_gene: TRBJ2-1
v_gene: TRBV5-1
d_gene: -
CDR3nt: TGCGCCAGCAGCTTGTTACTAGCCTTAAAATTCAATGAGCAGTTCTTC
CDR3aa: CASSLLLALKFNEQFF

abundance: few
j_gene: TRBJ1-2
v_gene: TRBV6-1
d_gene: -
CDR3nt: TGTGCCAGCACTCCCCTCGAGGGTGACTATGGCTACACCTTC
CDR3aa: CASTPLEGDYGYTF